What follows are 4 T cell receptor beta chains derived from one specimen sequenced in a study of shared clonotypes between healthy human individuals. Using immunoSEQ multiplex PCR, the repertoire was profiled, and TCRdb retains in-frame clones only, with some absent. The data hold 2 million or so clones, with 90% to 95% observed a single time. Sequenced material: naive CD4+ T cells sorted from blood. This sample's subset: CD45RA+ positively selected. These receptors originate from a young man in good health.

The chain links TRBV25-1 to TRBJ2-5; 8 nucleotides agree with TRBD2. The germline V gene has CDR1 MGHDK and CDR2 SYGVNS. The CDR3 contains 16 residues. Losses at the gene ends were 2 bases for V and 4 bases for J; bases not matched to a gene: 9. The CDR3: CASSEGSGEVGETQYF. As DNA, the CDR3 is TGTGCCAGCAGTGAAGGTAGCGGGGAAGTCGGAGAGACCCAGTACTTC.

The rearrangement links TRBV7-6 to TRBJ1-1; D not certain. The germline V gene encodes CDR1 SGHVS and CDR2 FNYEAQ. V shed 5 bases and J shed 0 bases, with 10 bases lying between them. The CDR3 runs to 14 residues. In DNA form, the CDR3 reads TGTGCCAGCAGCCCCACAGCGCTGAACACTGAAGCTTTCTTT. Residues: CASSPTALNTEAFF. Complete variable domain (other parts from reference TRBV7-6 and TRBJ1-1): GAGVSQSPRYKVTKRGQDVALRCDPISGHVSLYWYRQALGQGPEFLTYFNYEAQQDKSGLPNDRFSAERPEGSISTLTIQRTEQRDSAMYRCASSPTALNTEAFFGQGTRLTVV.

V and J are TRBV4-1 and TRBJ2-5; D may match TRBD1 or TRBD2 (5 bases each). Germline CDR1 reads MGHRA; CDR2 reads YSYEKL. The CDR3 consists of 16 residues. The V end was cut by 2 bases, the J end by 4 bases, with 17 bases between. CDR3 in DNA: TGCGCCAGCAGCCAAAGGACGGGGCTAGGGATAGAGACCCAGTACTTC. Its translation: CASSQRTGLGIETQYF.

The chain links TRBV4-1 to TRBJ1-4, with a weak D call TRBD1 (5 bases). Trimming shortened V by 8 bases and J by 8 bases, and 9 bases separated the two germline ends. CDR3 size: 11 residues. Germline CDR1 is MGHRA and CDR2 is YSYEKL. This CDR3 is CASWGTEKLFF. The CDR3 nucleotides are TGCGCCAGCTGGGGCACCGAAAAACTGTTTTTT.